This section outlines one T cell receptor (beta chain) sequence together with its context. These data originate in a study of CD8 T cells in Susac syndrome. Reverse transcription used about 0.5 to 1 ug RNA and random hexamers. Across 54 Vbeta and 13 Jbeta, TCR beta CDR3 was amplified with immunoSEQ multiplex PCR. In TCRdb, the immunoSEQ multiplex PCR reads were re-called with MiXCR into one record per CDR3 protein. The profile shows 95,000 to 150,000 distinct CDR3 sequences, under 96% of them singletons. In germline, CDR1 is MGHDK, CDR2 SYGVNS. The ends lost 5 bases at V and 3 bases at J; junction bases unmatched: 12. The CDR3 consists of 17 residues.

This receptor was taken from a human donor with Susac syndrome. The rearrangement links TRBV25-1 to TRBJ2-1; 8 nucleotides line up with TRBD1. Sequenced sample: CD4+ T cells from PBMCs. In nucleotides, the CDR3 is TGTGCCAGCAGTCCAACTCCCGACAGGGGCCTCTACAATGAGCAGTTCTTC. Translated: CASSPTPDRGLYNEQFF.